This entry features one T cell receptor beta chain sequence. The antigen remains undetermined. This specimen belongs to a study of OX40 agonist ivuxolimab in advanced cancers. Study-level information: Ivuxolimab, which patients received intravenously every 2 weeks, was dosed at 0.01 to 10 mg/kg. Mean age about 60 years, range roughly 23 to 79; approximately 80% male. Study-wide points: CD8+ T cells showed, on average, more clonal expansion than CD4+ cells.

Measured with immunoSEQ multiplex PCR; TCRdb has only the in-frame clones, and not every one. The sample consists of some 100,000 clones, 75% to 95% of them appearing once. The V end was cut by 1 base, the J end by 1 base, with 5 bases between. Germline V gives CDR1 SGHNT, CDR2 YYREEE (reference sequence). The CDR3 is made up of 13 amino acids. The TCR sequence derives from an adult with an advanced solid tumor such as melanoma, head and neck, liver or kidney cancer. The chain combines TRBV5-4 with TRBJ1-1, with D uncertain. Sequencing was performed on CD4+ or CD8+ T cells sorted from blood, taken in a trial of the OX40 agonist ivuxolimab. The CDR3 loop reads CASSLSQNTEAFF. CDR3 coding DNA: TGTGCCAGCAGCTTGTCTCAGAACACTGAAGCTTTCTTT.